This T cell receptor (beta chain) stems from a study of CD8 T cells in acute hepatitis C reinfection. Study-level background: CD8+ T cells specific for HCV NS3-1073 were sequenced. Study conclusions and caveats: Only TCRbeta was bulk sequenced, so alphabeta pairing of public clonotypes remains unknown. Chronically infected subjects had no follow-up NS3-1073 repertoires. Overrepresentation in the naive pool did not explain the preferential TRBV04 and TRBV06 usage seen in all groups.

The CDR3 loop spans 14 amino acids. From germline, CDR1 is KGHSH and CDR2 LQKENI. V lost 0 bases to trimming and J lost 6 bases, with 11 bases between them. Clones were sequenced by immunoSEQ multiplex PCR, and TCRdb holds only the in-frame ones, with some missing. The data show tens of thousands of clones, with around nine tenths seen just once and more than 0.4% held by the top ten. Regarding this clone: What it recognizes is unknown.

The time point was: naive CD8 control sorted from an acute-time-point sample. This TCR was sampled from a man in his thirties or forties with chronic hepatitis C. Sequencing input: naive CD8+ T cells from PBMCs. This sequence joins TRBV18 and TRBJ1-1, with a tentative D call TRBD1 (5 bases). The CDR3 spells CASSPPQGSAEAFF. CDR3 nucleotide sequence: TGTGCCAGCTCACCACCGCAGGGATCGGCTGAAGCTTTCTTT.